The 17 T cell receptor beta chains reported below all come from one sample, sequenced in a study of blood T cells in healthy people across ages. A sample-barcoded 5' primer and a J-beta primer mix were used in a second PCR of roughly 6 to 12 cycles. Via MiXCR, TCRdb re-called the 5' RACE reads, giving one row per CDR3 protein. The sample holds 790,000 or so distinct CDR3 sequences, more than 35% seen once. Sequenced sample: blood. The source of these receptors is a man older than 75 in good health.

Written as DNA, the CDR3 is TGCAGCGTTGAAGAGAGGGGGGGGTGGAATGAGCAGTTCTTC. Protein: CSVEERGGWNEQFF. The chain joins TRBV29-1 to TRBJ2-1; D is possibly TRBD2 (7 bases). The length of the CDR3 is 14 residues. V lost 0 bases, J lost 7 bases, and 13 bases lay in between. Germline CDR1 and CDR2: SQVTM and ANQGSEA.

The table lists this clonotype with a few counts. This could be a read error, since a much larger clone is one nucleotide away. The chain recombines TRBV14 with TRBJ2-1; the D gene is possibly TRBD1 (5 bases). The CDR3 contains 15 residues. Germline V gives CDR1 SGHDN, CDR2 FVKESK. In DNA, the CDR3 is TGTGCCAGCAGCCAAGGACAGATGTCCTACAGTGAGCAGTTCTTC. It translates to CASSQGQMSYSEQFF.

The chain links TRBV28 to TRBJ1-4; D call uncertain. Germline CDR1 and CDR2: MDHEN and SYDVKM. CDR3 length equals 14 residues. Trimming took 6 bases from V and 5 from J, leaving 13 bases between them. CDR3 sequence: CASSRLLENEKLFF. The CDR3 DNA reads TGTGCCAGCAGCCGACTACTAGAGAATGAAAAACTGTTTTTT. Complete variable domain (other parts from reference TRBV28 and TRBJ1-4): DVKVTQSSRYLVKRTGEKVFLECVQDMDHENMFWYRQDPGLGLRLIYFSYDVKMKEKGDIPEGYSVSREKKERFSLILESASTNQTSMYLCASSRLLENEKLFFGSGTQLSVL.

In this sample, this clonotype turned up a few times. V is TRBV18 and J is TRBJ2-1; D could derive from TRBD1 or TRBD2 (5 bases each). The ends were cut back, 3 bases at V and 8 bases at J, with 23 bases in the middle. There are 17 residues in the CDR3. Germline CDR1 KGHSH, CDR2 LQKENI. The CDR3 DNA reads as TGTGCCAGCTCACCTGAAAGTTCGGGACGCATGCCCCATGAGCAGTTCTTC. This sequence encodes CASSPESSGRMPHEQFF.

This clonotype was seen a few times. The chain carries TRBV20-1 and TRBJ2-7; 9 positions agree with TRBD2. Per germline, CDR1 DFQATT and CDR2 SNEGSKA (reference sequence). The V and J ends lost 6 bases and 7 bases, in that order; junction bases with no gene match: 10. The CDR3 has 13 amino acids. This chain's CDR3 is CSAGLAVVIEQYF. CDR3 nucleotide sequence: TGCAGTGCGGGACTAGCTGTGGTTATTGAGCAGTACTTC.

Concerning this clonotype: A read error may account for a junction end that differs from germline. The V and J genes are TRBV29-1 and TRBJ2-3; D gene ambiguous. This CDR3 region has 16 residues. CDR1 and CDR2 from the germline V gene are SQVTM and ANQGSEA. The CDR3 DNA reads TGCAGCGTTGAAGACCGATTCTCCTCAAGCACAGATACGCGGTATTTT. Translation gives CSVEDRFSSSTDTRYF.

Ten or more counts support this clonotype. The V and J genes are TRBV24-1 and TRBJ2-1, with TRBD2 matching 14 bases. Trimming took 3 bases from V and 9 from J; bases not matched to a gene: 9. CDR1 and CDR2 from the germline V gene are KGHDR and SFDVKD. The CDR3 consists of 17 residues. The CDR3 loop reads CATSDGLTSGRACEQFF. CDR3 nucleotide sequence: TGTGCCACCAGTGATGGATTGACTAGCGGGAGGGCCTGTGAGCAGTTCTTC.

The chain recombines TRBV7-9 with TRBJ2-3, with TRBD1 identical over 7 bases. J lost 2 bases, V lost 1 base, and 6 bases had no gene match. This CDR3 is built from 16 residues. From germline, CDR1 is SEHNR and CDR2 FQNEAQ (reference sequence). CDR3 DNA sequence: TGTGCCAGCAGCTTAGAAGTGAGGGGGCTCACAGATACGCAGTATTTT. It translates to CASSLEVRGLTDTQYF.

The gene calls are TRBV28 and TRBJ2-4; D ambiguous. Trimming removed 4 bases from V and 1 base from J, with 2 bases in between. This CDR3 is 12 amino acids long. The V gene's germline CDR1 is MDHEN and CDR2 SYDVKM. CDR3 protein: CASSSAKNIQYF. The CDR3 DNA reads as TGTGCCAGCAGTTCGGCCAAAAACATTCAGTACTTC.

This clonotype was counted between two and nine times. The chain links TRBV5-1 to TRBJ2-2; possibly TRBD1 for D (6 bases). The CDR3 totals 15 residues. CDR1 is SGHRS and CDR2 is YFSETQ in the germline V gene. V was cut by 8 bases and J by 6 bases, with 20 bases left in between. CDR3: CASHPTQGSAGELFF. DNA of the CDR3: TGCGCCAGTCACCCTACACAGGGTTCCGCCGGGGAGCTGTTTTTT.

V gene TRBV6-2 or TRBV6-3 combines with J gene TRBJ1-2; D is unclear. From germline, CDR1 is MNHEY and CDR2 SVGEGT. CDR3 size: 12 residues. Trimming pared 2 bases from V and 0 bases from J, leaving 1 base between. The CDR3 sequence is CASSYTNYGYTF. DNA of the CDR3: TGTGCCAGCAGTTACACTAACTATGGCTACACCTTC.

A few counts support this clonotype. As DNA, the CDR3 is TGTGCCAGCAGCCAAGATCGTGCCGGTTTCGGTGGCTACACCTTC. Its protein is CASSQDRAGFGGYTF. The chain is built from TRBV4-2 and TRBJ1-2, with D uncertain. Trimming pared 0 bases from V and 7 bases from J, leaving 15 bases between. From germline, CDR1 is LGHNA and CDR2 YNFKEQ. The CDR3 loop spans 15 amino acids.

The chain couples TRBV7-2 to TRBJ2-1, with D uncertain. There are 15 residues in the CDR3. V was shortened by 1 base and J by 9 bases, with 16 bases between the two germline ends. The germline CDR1 and CDR2 sequences are SGHTA and FQGNSA. The CDR3 loop reads CASSLVLGSSAEQFF. The CDR3 coding sequence is TGTGCCAGCAGCTTAGTGCTGGGAAGCTCCGCTGAGCAGTTCTTC.

At least ten counts were recorded for this clonotype. The chain joins TRBV4-1 to TRBJ2-7, with D possibly being TRBD1 (6 bases). Germline V gene lookup returns CDR1 MGHRA and CDR2 YSYEKL. The CDR3 length is 15 residues. Trimming cost V 4 bases and J 1 base, with 14 bases left between them. CDR3 loop: CASSPTTQGSYEQYF. In nucleotides, the CDR3 is TGCGCCAGCAGCCCGACCACGCAGGGGTCCTACGAGCAGTACTTC.

The genes are TRBV24-1 and TRBJ2-3; TRBD2 might be the D (5 bases). Trimming stripped 4 bases from V and 5 bases from J, with 18 bases between. The germline V gene encodes CDR1 KGHDR and CDR2 SFDVKD. CDR3 length: 16 amino acids. The CDR3 spells CATSDPAEGYRDTQYF. The CDR3 DNA reads as TGTGCCACCAGTGACCCGGCAGAGGGCTATAGAGATACGCAGTATTTT.

The sample holds a few counts of this clonotype. The chain combines TRBV5-6 with TRBJ2-3; D is undetermined. Looked up from germline, CDR1 is SGHDT and CDR2 is YYEEEE. The V end was cut by 0 bases, the J end by 3 bases, with 11 bases between. This CDR3 is 15 amino acids long. The CDR3 is CASSLGQDLTDTQYF. The CDR3 DNA is TGTGCCAGCAGCTTGGGGCAGGATCTTACAGATACGCAGTATTTT.

The J gene is TRBJ2-1, the V gene TRBV20-1; the D gene is possibly TRBD2 (7 bases). The CDR3 spans 19 residues. The germline V gene encodes CDR1 DFQATT and CDR2 SNEGSKA (reference sequence). V gave up 0 bases and J gave up 3 bases, with 24 bases separating them. The CDR3 loop is CSARDPPNLQGRVYNEQFF. CDR3 DNA: TGCAGTGCTAGAGATCCCCCTAACCTCCAGGGGAGGGTCTACAATGAGCAGTTCTTC.